The clone carrying this T cell receptor beta chain has a count of ten or more. The antigen is not known. The sample originates from a study of glioma-infiltrating T cells. TCR alpha and beta CDR3 regions were amplified from RNA using iRepertoire nested multiplex PCR. TCRdb processed the multiplex PCR reads anew with MiXCR; each CDR3 protein has one entry. Of fewer than 200,000 distinct CDR3 sequences listed, more than 30% are singletons. Study-wide results and caveats: Tissue and blood shared very few CDR3 sequences.

There are 15 residues in the CDR3. Trimming pared 6 bases from V and 3 bases from J, leaving 16 bases between. CDR1 and CDR2 (germline): SGHAT, FQNNGV. The sample taken for sequencing was glioma tissue, nonneoplastic brain tissue, or PBMCs (not recorded which). This sequence joins TRBV11-2 and TRBJ2-3; D is possibly TRBD1 (6 bases). The sequence derives from a human donor with low-grade glioma or glioblastoma, undergoing nonglioma brain surgery, or in good health (not recorded which). The CDR3 sequence: CASSLAGVGTDTQYF. CDR3 coding DNA: TGTGCCAGCAGTTTGGCAGGGGTTGGAACAGATACGCAGTATTTT.